The next 8 T cell receptor beta chains were all read from a single sample in a study of CD8 T cells in Susac syndrome. It was with random hexamers that roughly 0.5 to 1 ug RNA was reverse transcribed. TCRdb recomputed calls from the immunoSEQ multiplex PCR reads with MiXCR, one row per CDR3 protein. The profile shows approximately 170,000 distinct CDR3 sequences, over 85% of them singletons. The sequenced sample was CD4+ T cells from PBMCs. Source of these receptors: a human donor in good health.

The chain has TRBV9 and TRBJ2-5; 9 positions match TRBD2. The CDR3 is 14 amino acids. Trimming took 7 bases from V and 2 from J; bases not matched to a gene: 6. Germline V lookup: CDR1 SGDLS, CDR2 YYNGEE. The CDR3 bases are TGTGCCAGCGGTAGCGGGGGTCTTCAAGAGACCCAGTACTTC. Translating it yields CASGSGGLQETQYF.

The chain carries TRBV15 and TRBJ2-1; a possible D gene is TRBD2 (5 bases). Per the germline V gene, CDR1 is LNHNV and CDR2 is YYDKDF (reference sequence). CDR3 size: 12 residues. V was cut by 3 bases and J by 9 bases, with 9 bases left in between. Written as DNA, the CDR3 is TGTGCCACCAGCAGGGAAGAGGGTGAGCAGTTCTTC. Translating it yields CATSREEGEQFF.

The chain employs TRBV6-5 and TRBJ2-2; 8 bases align to TRBD1. The CDR3 extends over 14 amino acids. After removal of 6 bases from V and 4 bases from J, the junction contained 4 bases not matched to a gene. Germline assignment: CDR1 MNHEY and CDR2 SVGAGI. CDR3 in DNA: TGTGCCAGCAGCCGGACAGGGCGCACCGGGGAGCTGTTTTTT. Residues: CASSRTGRTGELFF.

This chain joins TRBV19 and TRBJ2-1; maybe TRBD2 (5 bases). The CDR3 has 15 amino acids. V was trimmed by 5 bases and J by 5 bases, leaving 16 bases between them. Looked up from germline, CDR1 is LNHDA and CDR2 is SQIVND (reference sequence). CDR3 sequence: CASSRARVGDNEQFF. In nucleotides, the CDR3 is TGTGCCAGTAGTCGGGCAAGGGTCGGGGACAATGAGCAGTTCTTC.

The V call is TRBV7-2, the J call TRBJ2-2; D is ambiguous. V was shortened by 1 base and J by 2 bases, with 5 bases between the two germline ends. The CDR3 is 14 amino acids. CDR1 and CDR2 from the germline V gene are SGHTA and FQGNSA. Written as DNA, the CDR3 is TGTGCCAGCAGCTTAGGGGCTAACACCGGGGAGCTGTTTTTT. Translated, it gives CASSLGANTGELFF.

V and J are TRBV5-1 and TRBJ2-3; 7 nucleotides agree with TRBD2. Trimming cost V 0 bases and J 1 base; bases outside gene matches: 5. This CDR3 has 16 residues. Per germline, CDR1 SGHRS and CDR2 YFSETQ. This chain's CDR3 is CASSLANLAGTDTQYF. CDR3 DNA sequence: TGCGCCAGCAGCTTGGCCAACCTAGCGGGCACAGATACGCAGTATTTT.

The chain carries TRBV18 and TRBJ2-1; a weak D match, TRBD1 (6 bases). This CDR3 is 14 amino acids long. V was pared by 3 bases and J by 4 bases, with 10 bases between. Germline values: CDR1 KGHSH, CDR2 LQKENI. DNA of the CDR3: TGTGCCAGCTCACCTCGACAGGAGTACAATGAGCAGTTCTTC. As protein: CASSPRQEYNEQFF. The complete variable domain, with remaining parts taken from reference TRBV18 and TRBJ2-1, reads NAGVMQNPRHLVRRRGQEARLRCSPMKGHSHVYWYRQLPEEGLKFMVYLQKENIIDESGMPKERFSAEFPKEGPSILRIQQVVRGDSAAYFCASSPRQEYNEQFFGPGTRLTVL.

The chain recombines TRBV15 with TRBJ1-2; a weak D match, TRBD1 (5 bases). Per germline, CDR1 LNHNV and CDR2 YYDKDF (reference sequence). V lost 5 bases, J lost 5 bases, and 18 bases lay in between. The CDR3 length is 15 residues. CDR3 DNA: TGTGCCACCAGCGTAGGGACTTCCCTCGCGTATGGCTACACCTTC. Encoded protein: CATSVGTSLAYGYTF.